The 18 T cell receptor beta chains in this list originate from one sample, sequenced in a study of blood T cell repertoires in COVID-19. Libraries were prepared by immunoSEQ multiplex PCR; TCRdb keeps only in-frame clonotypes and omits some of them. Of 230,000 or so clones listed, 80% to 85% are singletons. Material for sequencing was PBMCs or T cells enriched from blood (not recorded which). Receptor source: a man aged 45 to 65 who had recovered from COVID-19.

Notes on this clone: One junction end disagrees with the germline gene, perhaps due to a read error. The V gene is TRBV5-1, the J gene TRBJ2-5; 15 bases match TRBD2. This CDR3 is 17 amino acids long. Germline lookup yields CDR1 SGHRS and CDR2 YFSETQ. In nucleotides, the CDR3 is TGCGCCAACAGCTTGGGGACTAGCGGGGGGAAGTCGGAGACCCAGTACTTC. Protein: CANSLGTSGGKSETQYF.

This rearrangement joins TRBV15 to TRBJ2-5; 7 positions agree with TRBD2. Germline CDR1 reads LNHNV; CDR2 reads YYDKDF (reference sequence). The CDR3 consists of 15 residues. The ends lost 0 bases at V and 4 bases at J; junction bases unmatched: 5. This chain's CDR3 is CATSRDPLAAETQYF. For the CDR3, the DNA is TGTGCCACCAGCAGAGATCCGCTAGCGGCAGAGACCCAGTACTTC.

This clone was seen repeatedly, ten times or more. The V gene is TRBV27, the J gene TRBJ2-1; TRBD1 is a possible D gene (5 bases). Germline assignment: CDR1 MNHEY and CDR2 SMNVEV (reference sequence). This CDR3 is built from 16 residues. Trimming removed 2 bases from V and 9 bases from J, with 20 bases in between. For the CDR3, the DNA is TGTGCCAGCAGTTTAACGTCGCTAGGGGTCCAGGGTGAGCAGTTCTTC. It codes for CASSLTSLGVQGEQFF.

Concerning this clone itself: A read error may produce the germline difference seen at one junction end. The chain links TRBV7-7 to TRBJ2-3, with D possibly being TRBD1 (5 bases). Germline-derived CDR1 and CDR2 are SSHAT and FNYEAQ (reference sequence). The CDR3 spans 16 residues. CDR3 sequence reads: CASSFHIRVGTDTQYF. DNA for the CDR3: TGTGCTAGCAGCTTTCACATCAGGGTGGGCACAGATACGCAGTATTTT.

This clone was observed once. The CDR3 is CASSAWDRTLSNQPQHF. CDR3 bases: TGTGCCAGTAGTGCCTGGGACAGGACTTTGAGCAATCAGCCCCAGCATTTT. This chain connects TRBV19 to TRBJ1-5; 8 bases agree with TRBD1. The CDR3 runs 17 residues. Germline V CDR1 and CDR2: LNHDA, SQIVND (reference sequence). After removal of 5 bases from V and 1 base from J, the junction contained 10 bases not matched to a gene.

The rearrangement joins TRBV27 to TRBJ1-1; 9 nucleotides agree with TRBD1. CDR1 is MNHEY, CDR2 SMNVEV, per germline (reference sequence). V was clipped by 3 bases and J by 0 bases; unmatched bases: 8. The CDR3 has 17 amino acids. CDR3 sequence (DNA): TGTGCCAGCAGTTTCCTAACGGGGACAGGGCTGAACACTGAAGCTTTCTTT. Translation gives CASSFLTGTGLNTEAFF.

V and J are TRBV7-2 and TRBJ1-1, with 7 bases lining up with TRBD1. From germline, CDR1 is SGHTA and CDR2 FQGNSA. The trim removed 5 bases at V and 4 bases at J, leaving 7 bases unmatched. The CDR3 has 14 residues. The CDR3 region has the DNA TGTGCCAGCAGCCCAGGGACAGTTTTCACTGAAGCTTTCTTT. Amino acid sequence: CASSPGTVFTEAFF.

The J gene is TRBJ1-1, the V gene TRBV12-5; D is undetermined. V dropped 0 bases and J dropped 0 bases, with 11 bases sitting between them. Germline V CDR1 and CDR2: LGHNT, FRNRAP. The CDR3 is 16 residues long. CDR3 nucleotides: TGTGCTAGTGGTTTGGTACTGGTGGAGATGAACACTGAAGCTTTCTTT. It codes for CASGLVLVEMNTEAFF.

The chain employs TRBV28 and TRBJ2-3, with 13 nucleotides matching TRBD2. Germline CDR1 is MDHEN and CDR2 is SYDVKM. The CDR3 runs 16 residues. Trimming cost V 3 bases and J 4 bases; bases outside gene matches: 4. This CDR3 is CASSFRTSGSSDTQYF. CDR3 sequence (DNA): TGTGCCAGCAGTTTTCGGACTAGCGGGAGCTCAGATACGCAGTATTTT.

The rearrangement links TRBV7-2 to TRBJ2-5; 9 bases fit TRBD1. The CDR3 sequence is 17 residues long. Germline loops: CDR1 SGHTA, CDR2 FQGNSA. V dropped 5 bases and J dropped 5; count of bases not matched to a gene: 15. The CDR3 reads CASSRRGDRGFGETQYF. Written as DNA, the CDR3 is TGTGCCAGCAGCCGGCGAGGCGACAGGGGGTTTGGTGAGACCCAGTACTTC. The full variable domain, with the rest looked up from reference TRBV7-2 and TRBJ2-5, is GAGVSQSPSNKVTEKGKDVELRCDPISGHTALYWYRQSLGQGLEFLIYFQGNSAPDKSGLPSDRFSAERTGGSVSTLTIQRTQQEDSAVYLCASSRRGDRGFGETQYFGPGTRLLVL.

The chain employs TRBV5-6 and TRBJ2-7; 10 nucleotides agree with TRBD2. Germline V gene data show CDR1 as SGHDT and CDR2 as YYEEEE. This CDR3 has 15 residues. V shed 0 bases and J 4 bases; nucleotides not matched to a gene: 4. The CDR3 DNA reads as TGTGCCAGCAGCTTGGAGGCTAGCGGGAGTTACGAGCAGTACTTC. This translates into CASSLEASGSYEQYF.

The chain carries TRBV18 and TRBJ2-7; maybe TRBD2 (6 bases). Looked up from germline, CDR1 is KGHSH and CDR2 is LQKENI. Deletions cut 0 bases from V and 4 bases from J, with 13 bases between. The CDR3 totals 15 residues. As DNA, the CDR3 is TGTGCCAGCTCACCACCGGAGGGATCGGGTTACGAGCAGTACTTC. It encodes CASSPPEGSGYEQYF. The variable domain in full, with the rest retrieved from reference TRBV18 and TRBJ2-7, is NAGVMQNPRHLVRRRGQEARLRCSPMKGHSHVYWYRQLPEEGLKFMVYLQKENIIDESGMPKERFSAEFPKEGPSILRIQQVVRGDSAAYFCASSPPEGSGYEQYFGPGTRLTVT.

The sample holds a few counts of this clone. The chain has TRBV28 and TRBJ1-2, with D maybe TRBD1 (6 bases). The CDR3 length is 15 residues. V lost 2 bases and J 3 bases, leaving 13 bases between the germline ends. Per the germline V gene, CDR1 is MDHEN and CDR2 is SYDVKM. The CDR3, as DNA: TGTGCCAGCAGTTTACTTCAACAGGGACACTATGGCTACACCTTC. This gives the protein CASSLLQQGHYGYTF.

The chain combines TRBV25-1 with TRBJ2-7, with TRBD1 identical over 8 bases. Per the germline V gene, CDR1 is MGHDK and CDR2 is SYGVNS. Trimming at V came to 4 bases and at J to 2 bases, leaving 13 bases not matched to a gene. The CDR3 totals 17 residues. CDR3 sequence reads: CASSGFLETGDPYEQYF. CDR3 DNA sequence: TGTGCCAGCAGTGGATTTCTTGAGACAGGGGATCCCTACGAGCAGTACTTC.

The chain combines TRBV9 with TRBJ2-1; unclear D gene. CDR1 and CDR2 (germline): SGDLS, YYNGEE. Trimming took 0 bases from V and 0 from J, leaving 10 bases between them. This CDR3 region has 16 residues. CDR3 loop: CASSVGSASSYNEQFF. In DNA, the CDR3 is TGTGCCAGCAGCGTAGGTTCAGCGAGCTCCTACAATGAGCAGTTCTTC.

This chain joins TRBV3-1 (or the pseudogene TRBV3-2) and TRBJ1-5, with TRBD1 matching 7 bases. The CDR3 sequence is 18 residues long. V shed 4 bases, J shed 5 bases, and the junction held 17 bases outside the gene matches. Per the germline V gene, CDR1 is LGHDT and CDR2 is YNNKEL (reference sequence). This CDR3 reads CASSLSRRGPALHQPQHF. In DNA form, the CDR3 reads TGTGCCAGCAGCCTAAGTCGAAGGGGGCCCGCTCTTCATCAGCCCCAGCATTTT.

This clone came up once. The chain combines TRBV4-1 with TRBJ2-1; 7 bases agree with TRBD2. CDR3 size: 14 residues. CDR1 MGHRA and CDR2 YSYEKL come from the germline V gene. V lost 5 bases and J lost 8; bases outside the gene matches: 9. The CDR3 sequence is CASSSGGRGDEQFF. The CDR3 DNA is TGCGCCAGCAGCTCGGGGGGTCGAGGCGATGAGCAGTTCTTC.

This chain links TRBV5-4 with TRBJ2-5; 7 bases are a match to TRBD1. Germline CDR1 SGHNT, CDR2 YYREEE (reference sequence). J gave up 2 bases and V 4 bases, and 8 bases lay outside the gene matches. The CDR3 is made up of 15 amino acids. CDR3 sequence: CASSQGDTFQETQYF. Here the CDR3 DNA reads TGTGCCAGCAGCCAGGGGGACACATTTCAAGAGACCCAGTACTTC.